The 10 T cell receptor beta chains given below trace back to one sample, sequenced in a study of STAT5B mutations in CD4+ large granular lymphocyte leukemia (dated by TCRdb to between 2022 and 2023). The receptor library was made with the immunoSEQ multiplex PCR assay. TCRdb limited this immuneACCESS table to in-frame rearrangements with V and J called. A share of clones is missing; checked studies link under half to unresolved V genes, and the rest is unexplained. The sample table holds around 32,000 clones, of which under 85% were seen once. Approximately 6.2% of the sample belongs to the ten largest clones. Material for sequencing was CD4+ T cells from blood buffy coats. Receptors were obtained from a human donor in good health.

This clone appeared once. Relative to the germline gene, one junction end is altered; a read error may explain this. The chain joins TRBV7-7 to TRBJ2-6; 8 nucleotides line up with TRBD1. The germline V gene encodes CDR1 SSHAT and CDR2 FNYEAQ (reference sequence). The CDR3 totals 20 residues. CDR3 residues: CASSLPLVGQGVPGANVLTF. CDR3 nucleotides: TGTGCTAGCAGCTTACCTCTAGTCGGACAGGGTGTTCCTGGGGCCAACGTCCTGACTTTC. The full variable domain, in which reference TRBV7-7 and TRBJ2-6 provide the parts outside the CDR3, is GAGVSQSPRYKVTKRGQDVTLRCDPISSHATLYWYQQALGQGPEFLTYFNYEAQPDKSGLPSDRFSAERPEGSISTLTIQRTEQRDSAMYRCASSLPLVGQGVPGANVLTFGAGSRLTVL.

This clone appeared once. The chain couples TRBV7-2 to TRBJ1-5; TRBD1 agrees at 8 bases. This CDR3 comprises 15 residues. Germline V gene sequence: CDR1 SGHTA, CDR2 FQGNSA. Trimming removed 6 bases from V and 4 bases from J; junction bases left unmatched: 8. The CDR3, as DNA: TGTGCCAGCAGGCCTGACAGGGGCGGGAATCAGCCCCAGCATTTT. As protein: CASRPDRGGNQPQHF.

The genes are TRBV6-6 and TRBJ2-1, with D unclear. CDR3 size: 12 residues. The V gene's germline CDR1 is MNHNY and CDR2 SVGAGI (reference sequence). V shed 4 bases and J shed 3 bases, with 4 bases lying between them. CDR3 coding DNA: TGTGCCAGCAGTTCGTTCTACAATGAGCAGTTCTTC. Amino acid sequence: CASSSFYNEQFF.

The genes are TRBV29-1 and TRBJ2-5, with unresolved D. The DNA end is a closer match to TRBJ2-7, so the J assignment may be wrong. The CDR3 totals 11 residues. Germline loops: CDR1 SQVTM, CDR2 ANQGSEA. In DNA, the CDR3 is TGCAGCGTTGCAGAGAACTACGAGCAGTACTTC. Amino acids: CSVAENYEQYF.

The genes are TRBV10-1 and TRBJ2-3, with TRBD2 identical over 9 bases. V was clipped by 5 bases and J by 0 bases; unmatched bases: 12. CDR1 is WNHNN and CDR2 is SYGVQD in the germline V gene (reference sequence). The CDR3 length is 18 residues. CDR3 sequence: CASSLEERGAPSTDTQYF. CDR3 DNA sequence: TGCGCCAGCAGTTTAGAAGAGCGGGGGGCACCGAGCACAGATACGCAGTATTTT.

The chain links TRBV5-6 to TRBJ1-6; tentative D call: TRBD1 (5 bases). The germline CDR1 and CDR2 sequences are SGHDT and YYEEEE. The CDR3 length is 14 residues. The V end was cut by 4 bases, the J end by 7 bases, with 12 bases between. The CDR3 protein is CASSEGRGNSPLHF. The CDR3 DNA reads TGTGCCAGCAGCGAAGGACGGGGGAATTCACCCCTCCACTTT. The full variable domain, in which reference TRBV5-6 and TRBJ1-6 provide the parts outside the CDR3, is DAGVTQSPTHLIKTRGQQVTLRCSPKSGHDTVSWYQQALGQGPQFIFQYYEEEERQRGNFPDRFSGHQFPNYSSELNVNALLLGDSALYLCASSEGRGNSPLHFGNGTRLTVT.

This chain connects TRBV9 to TRBJ2-3, with a tentative D call TRBD2 (6 bases). The CDR3 runs to 13 residues. Germline CDR1 SGDLS, CDR2 YYNGEE. Deletions cut 4 bases from V and 5 bases from J, with 11 bases between. CDR3 protein: CASSPTRGDTQYF. The CDR3 DNA follows: TGTGCCAGCAGCCCGACGCGGGGAGATACGCAGTATTTT.

The J gene is TRBJ1-1, the V gene TRBV2; 9 nucleotides line up with TRBD1. CDR1 is SNHLY, CDR2 FYNNEI, per germline. V lost 8 bases and J lost 0; bases outside the gene matches: 4. The CDR3 sequence is 14 residues long. CDR3 region: CASGGTGLNTEAFF. Here the CDR3 DNA reads TGTGCCAGCGGGGGGACAGGGCTGAACACTGAAGCTTTCTTT.

The genes are TRBV19 and TRBJ1-6; a weak D match, TRBD1 (6 bases). Germline loops: CDR1 LNHDA, CDR2 SQIVND (reference sequence). CDR3 length: 17 residues. Trimming removed 3 bases from V and 0 bases from J, with 12 bases in between. The CDR3 DNA reads as TGTGCCAGTAGTATCCAGGGGACGAGCTCCTATAATTCACCCCTCCACTTT. Its translation is CASSIQGTSSYNSPLHF.

The chain couples TRBV18 to TRBJ2-7; D is unclear. The CDR3 has 14 residues. V was shortened by 0 bases and J by 1 base, with 7 bases between the two germline ends. CDR1 is KGHSH, CDR2 LQKENI, per germline. In nucleotides, the CDR3 is TGTGCCAGCTCACCACCGTCCAGTTCCTACGAGCAGTACTTC. Translation gives CASSPPSSSYEQYF.